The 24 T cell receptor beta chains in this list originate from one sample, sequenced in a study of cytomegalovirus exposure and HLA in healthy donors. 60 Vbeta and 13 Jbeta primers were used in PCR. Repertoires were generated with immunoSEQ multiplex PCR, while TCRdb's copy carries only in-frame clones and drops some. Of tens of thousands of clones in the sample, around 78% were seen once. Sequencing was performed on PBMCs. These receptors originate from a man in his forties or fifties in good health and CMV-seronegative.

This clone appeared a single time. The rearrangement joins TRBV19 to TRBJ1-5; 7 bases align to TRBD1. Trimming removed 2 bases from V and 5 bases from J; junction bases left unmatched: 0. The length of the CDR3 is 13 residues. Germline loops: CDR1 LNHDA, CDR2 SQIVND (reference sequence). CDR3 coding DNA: TGTGCCAGTAGTATACAGGGGGATCAGCCCCAGCATTTT. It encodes CASSIQGDQPQHF.

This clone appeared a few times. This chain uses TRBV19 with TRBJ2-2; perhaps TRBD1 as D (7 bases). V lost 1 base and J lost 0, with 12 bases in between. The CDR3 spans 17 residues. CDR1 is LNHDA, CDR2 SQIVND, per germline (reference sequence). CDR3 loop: CASSIARGDPNTGELFF. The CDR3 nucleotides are TGTGCCAGTAGTATAGCCAGGGGGGACCCGAACACCGGGGAGCTGTTTTTT.

The CDR3 here is CASRATANYGYTF. The CDR3 DNA sequence: TGTGCCAGCAGAGCAACAGCAAACTATGGCTACACCTTC. The chain links TRBV6-5 to TRBJ1-2; D remains ambiguous. CDR3 length equals 13 residues. The germline V gene encodes CDR1 MNHEY and CDR2 SVGAGI. Trimming left V 6 bases short and J 2 bases short, with 10 bases between.

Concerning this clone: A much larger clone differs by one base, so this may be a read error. The chain's CDR3 is CASRYLGQGNEQYF. The CDR3 nucleotides read TGTGCCAGCAGGTACCTGGGACAGGGAAACGAGCAGTACTTC. The chain combines TRBV6-5 with TRBJ2-5; TRBD1 agrees at 9 bases. With the DNA end fitting TRBJ2-7 better, the J assignment may be wrong. The CDR3 contains 14 residues. Germline CDR1 is MNHEY and CDR2 is SVGAGI.

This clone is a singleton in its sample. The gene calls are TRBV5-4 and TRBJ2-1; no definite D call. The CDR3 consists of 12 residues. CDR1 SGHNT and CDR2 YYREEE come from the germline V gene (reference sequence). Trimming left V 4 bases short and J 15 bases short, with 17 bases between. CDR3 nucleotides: TGTGCCAGCAGCCTACGACCTAGTCCCCCGTTCTTC. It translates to CASSLRPSPPFF.

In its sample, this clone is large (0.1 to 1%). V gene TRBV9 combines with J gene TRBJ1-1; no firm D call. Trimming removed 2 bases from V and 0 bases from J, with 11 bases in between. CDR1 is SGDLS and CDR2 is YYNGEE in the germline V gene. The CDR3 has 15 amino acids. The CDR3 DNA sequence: TGTGCCAGCAGCGTTAGCCCGAAATTGAACACTGAAGCTTTCTTT. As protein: CASSVSPKLNTEAFF.

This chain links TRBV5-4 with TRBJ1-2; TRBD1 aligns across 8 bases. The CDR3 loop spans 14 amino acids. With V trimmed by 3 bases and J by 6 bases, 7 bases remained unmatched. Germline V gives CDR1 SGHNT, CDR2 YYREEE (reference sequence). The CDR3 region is CASSSTGVLNGYTF. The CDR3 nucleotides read TGTGCCAGCAGCTCGACAGGGGTATTGAATGGCTACACCTTC.

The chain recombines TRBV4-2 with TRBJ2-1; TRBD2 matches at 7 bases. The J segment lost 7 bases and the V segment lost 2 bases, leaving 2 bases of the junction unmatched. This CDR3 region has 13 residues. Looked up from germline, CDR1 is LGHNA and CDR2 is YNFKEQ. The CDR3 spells CASSQFSGNEQFF. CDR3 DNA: TGTGCCAGCAGCCAATTTAGCGGGAATGAGCAGTTCTTC.

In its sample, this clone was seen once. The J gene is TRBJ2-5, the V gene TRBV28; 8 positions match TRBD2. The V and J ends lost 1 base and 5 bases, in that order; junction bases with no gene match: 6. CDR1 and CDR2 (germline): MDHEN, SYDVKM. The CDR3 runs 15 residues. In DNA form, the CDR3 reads TGTGCCAGCAGTTTATCCGGACTAGCCGCGGAGACCCAGTACTTC. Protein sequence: CASSLSGLAAETQYF.

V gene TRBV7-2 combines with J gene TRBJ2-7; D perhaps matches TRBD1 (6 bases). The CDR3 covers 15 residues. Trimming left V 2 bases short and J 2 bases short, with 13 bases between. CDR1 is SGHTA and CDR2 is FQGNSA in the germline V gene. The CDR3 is CASSLSGHGAYEQYF. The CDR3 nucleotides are TGTGCCAGCAGCTTATCGGGACATGGAGCCTACGAGCAGTACTTC.

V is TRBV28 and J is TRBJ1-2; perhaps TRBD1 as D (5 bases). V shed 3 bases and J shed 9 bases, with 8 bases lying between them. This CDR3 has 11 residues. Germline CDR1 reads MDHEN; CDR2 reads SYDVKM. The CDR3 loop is CASSFRDRYTF. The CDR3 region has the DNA TGTGCCAGCAGTTTCAGGGATCGCTACACCTTC.

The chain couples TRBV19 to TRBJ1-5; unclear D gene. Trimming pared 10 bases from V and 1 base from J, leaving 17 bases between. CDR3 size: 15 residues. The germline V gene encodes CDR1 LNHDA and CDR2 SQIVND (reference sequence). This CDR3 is CATLGRGTSNQPQHF. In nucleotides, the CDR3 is TGTGCCACCCTTGGACGGGGTACGAGCAATCAGCCCCAGCATTTT. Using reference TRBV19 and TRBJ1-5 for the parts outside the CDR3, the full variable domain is DGGITQSPKYLFRKEGQNVTLSCEQNLNHDAMYWYRQDPGQGLRLIYYSQIVNDFQKGDIAEGYSVSREKKESFPLTVTSAQKNPTAFYLCATLGRGTSNQPQHFGDGTRLSIL.

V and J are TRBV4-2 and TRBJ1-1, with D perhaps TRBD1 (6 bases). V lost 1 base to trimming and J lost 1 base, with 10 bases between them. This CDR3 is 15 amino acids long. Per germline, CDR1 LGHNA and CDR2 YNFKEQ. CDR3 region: CASSQVMGQNTEAFF. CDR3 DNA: TGTGCCAGCAGCCAAGTAATGGGACAGAACACTGAAGCTTTCTTT.

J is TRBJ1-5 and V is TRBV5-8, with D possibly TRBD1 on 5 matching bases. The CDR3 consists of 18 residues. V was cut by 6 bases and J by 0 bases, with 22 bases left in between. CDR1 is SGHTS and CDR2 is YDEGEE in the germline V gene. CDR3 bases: TGTGCCAGCACCGATCACACACGAAGGGGCTATAGCAATCAGCCCCAGCATTTT. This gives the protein CASTDHTRRGYSNQPQHF.

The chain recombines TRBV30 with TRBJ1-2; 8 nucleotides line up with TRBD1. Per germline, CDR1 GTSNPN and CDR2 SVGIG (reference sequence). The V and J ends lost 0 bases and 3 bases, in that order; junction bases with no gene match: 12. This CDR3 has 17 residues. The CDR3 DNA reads TGTGCCTGGAGTGTTGCCAGGGGGCAGGGGACTGACTATGGCTACACCTTC. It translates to CAWSVARGQGTDYGYTF.

The CDR3 nucleotides read TGTGCCAGCATCGGAGGCAGGGGCCTCCCCGGGGAGCTGTTTTTT. Protein sequence: CASIGGRGLPGELFF. V is TRBV6-4 and J is TRBJ2-2; D might be TRBD1 (6 bases). Germline V gives CDR1 MRHNA, CDR2 SNTAGT. Trimming took off 7 bases at V and 6 bases at J, with 18 bases between the two ends. The CDR3 is 15 amino acids.

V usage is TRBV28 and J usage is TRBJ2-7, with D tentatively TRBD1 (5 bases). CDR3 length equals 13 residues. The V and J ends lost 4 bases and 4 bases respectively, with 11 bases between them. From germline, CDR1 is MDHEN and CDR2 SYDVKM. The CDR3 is CASSSQGMYEQYF. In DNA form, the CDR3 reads TGTGCCAGCAGTTCCCAGGGAATGTACGAGCAGTACTTC. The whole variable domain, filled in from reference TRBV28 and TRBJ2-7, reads DVKVTQSSRYLVKRTGEKVFLECVQDMDHENMFWYRQDPGLGLRLIYFSYDVKMKEKGDIPEGYSVSREKKERFSLILESASTNQTSMYLCASSSQGMYEQYFGPGTRLTVT.

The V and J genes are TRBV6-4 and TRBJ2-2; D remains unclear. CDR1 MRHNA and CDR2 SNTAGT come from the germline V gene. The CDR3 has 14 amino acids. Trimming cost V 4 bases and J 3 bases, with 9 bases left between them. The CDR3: CASSVEKYTGELFF. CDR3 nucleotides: TGTGCCAGCAGTGTAGAAAAATACACCGGGGAGCTGTTTTTT.

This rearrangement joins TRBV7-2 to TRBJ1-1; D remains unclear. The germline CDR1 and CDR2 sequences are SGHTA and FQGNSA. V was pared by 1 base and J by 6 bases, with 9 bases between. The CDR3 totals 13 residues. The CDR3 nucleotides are TGTGCCAGCAGCTTAGAGTCCAGGCCTGAAGCTTTCTTT. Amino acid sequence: CASSLESRPEAFF.

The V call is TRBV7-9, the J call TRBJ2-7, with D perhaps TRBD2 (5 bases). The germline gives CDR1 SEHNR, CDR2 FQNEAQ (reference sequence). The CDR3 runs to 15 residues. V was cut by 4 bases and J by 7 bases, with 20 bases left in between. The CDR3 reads CASSSARNPRGEQYF. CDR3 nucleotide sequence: TGTGCCAGCAGCTCGGCACGTAATCCTCGAGGGGAGCAGTACTTC.

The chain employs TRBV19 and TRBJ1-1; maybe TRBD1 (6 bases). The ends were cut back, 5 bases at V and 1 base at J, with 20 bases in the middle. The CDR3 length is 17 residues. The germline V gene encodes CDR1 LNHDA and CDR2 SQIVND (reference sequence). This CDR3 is CASSGDLRQGQNTEAFF. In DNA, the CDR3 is TGTGCCAGTAGTGGGGATCTCCGGCAGGGACAGAACACTGAAGCTTTCTTT.

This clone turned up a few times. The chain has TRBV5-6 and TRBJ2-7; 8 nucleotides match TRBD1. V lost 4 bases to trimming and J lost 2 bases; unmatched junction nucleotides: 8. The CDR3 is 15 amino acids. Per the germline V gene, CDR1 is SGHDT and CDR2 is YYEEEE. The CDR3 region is CASSLGQGVAYEQYF. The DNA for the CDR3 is TGTGCCAGCAGCCTAGGACAGGGAGTCGCCTACGAGCAGTACTTC.

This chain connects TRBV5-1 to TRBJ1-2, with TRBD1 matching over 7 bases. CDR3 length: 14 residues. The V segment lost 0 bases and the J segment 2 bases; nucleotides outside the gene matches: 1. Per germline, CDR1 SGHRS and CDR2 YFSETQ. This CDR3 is CASSLEQGNYGYTF. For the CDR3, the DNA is TGCGCCAGCAGCTTGGAACAGGGGAACTATGGCTACACCTTC.

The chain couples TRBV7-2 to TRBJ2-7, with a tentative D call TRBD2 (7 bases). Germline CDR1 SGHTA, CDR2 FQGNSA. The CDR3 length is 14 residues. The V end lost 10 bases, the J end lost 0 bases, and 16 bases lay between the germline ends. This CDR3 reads CATTLGGRSYEQYF. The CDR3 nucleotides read TGTGCCACCACATTGGGGGGGCGCTCCTACGAGCAGTACTTC. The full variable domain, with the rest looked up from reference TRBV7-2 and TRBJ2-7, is GAGVSQSPSNKVTEKGKDVELRCDPISGHTALYWYRQSLGQGLEFLIYFQGNSAPDKSGLPSDRFSAERTGGSVSTLTIQRTQQEDSAVYLCATTLGGRSYEQYFGPGTRLTVT.